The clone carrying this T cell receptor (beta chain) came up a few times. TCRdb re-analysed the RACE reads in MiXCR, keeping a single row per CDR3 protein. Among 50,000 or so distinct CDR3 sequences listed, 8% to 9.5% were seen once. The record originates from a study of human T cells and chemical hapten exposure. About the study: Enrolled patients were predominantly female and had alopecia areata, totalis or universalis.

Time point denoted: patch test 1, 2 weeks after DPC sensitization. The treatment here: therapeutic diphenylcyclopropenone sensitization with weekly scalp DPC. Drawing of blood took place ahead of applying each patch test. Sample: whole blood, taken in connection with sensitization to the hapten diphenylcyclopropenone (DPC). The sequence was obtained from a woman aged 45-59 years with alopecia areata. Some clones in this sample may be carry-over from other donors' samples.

The CDR3, as DNA: TGTGCCAGCAGCCCAAATGGACTAGCGGGGAATGAGCAGTTCTTC. Encoded protein: CASSPNGLAGNEQFF. The chain joins TRBV7-2 to TRBJ2-1; 12 nucleotides line up with TRBD2. The CDR3 is 15 amino acids. With 5 bases clipped from V and 7 bases from J, the junction kept 6 bases outside the gene matches. CDR1 and CDR2 (germline): SGHTA, FQGNSA.